The 15 T cell receptor beta chains given below trace back to one sample, sequenced in a study of metastatic and nonmetastatic thyroid tumors. Patients had received no treatment of any kind before thyroid surgery. From the PCR reads, TCRdb re-called clones with MiXCR. The sample includes about 12,000 clones, under 25% of them seen just once. Sequenced sample: adjacent normal tissue. The receptor source for this set is a female donor with papillary thyroid cancer or a benign thyroid nodule (not recorded which). Some clones in this sample may be carry-over from other donors' samples.

The chain couples TRBV5-5 to TRBJ1-2; 7 nucleotides agree with TRBD1. Germline CDR1 is SGHKS and CDR2 is YYEKEE (reference sequence). J lost 4 bases, V lost 3 bases, and 9 bases had no gene match. This CDR3 is built from 15 residues. CDR3 nucleotide sequence: TGTGCCAGCAGCTGGGACAGCTCCCTTTGCTATGGCTACACCTTC. Its protein product is CASSWDSSLCYGYTF. Variable domain in full (rest from reference TRBV5-5 and TRBJ1-2): DAGVTQSPTHLIKTRGQQVTLRCSPISGHKSVSWYQQVLGQGPQFIFQYYEKEERGRGNFPDRFSARQFPNYSSELNVNALLLGDSALYLCASSWDSSLCYGYTFGSGTRLTVV.

This CDR3 is CSANPPGAAQETQYF. Here the CDR3 DNA reads TGCAGTGCTAACCCCCCTGGGGCAGCCCAAGAGACCCAGTACTTC. This rearrangement joins TRBV20-1 to TRBJ2-5, with a weak D call TRBD1 (5 bases). Germline V gene sequence: CDR1 DFQATT, CDR2 SNEGSKA (reference sequence). Trimming stripped 4 bases from V and 1 base from J, with 16 bases between. This CDR3 is 15 amino acids long.

The V and J genes are TRBV6-2 or TRBV6-3 and TRBJ2-1, with 12 bases matching TRBD2. Germline assignment: CDR1 MNHEY and CDR2 SVGEGT. The V segment lost 2 bases and the J segment 4 bases; nucleotides outside the gene matches: 3. This CDR3 is built from 16 residues. The CDR3 here is CASSYGLAGPYNEQFF. In DNA form, the CDR3 reads TGTGCCAGCAGTTACGGACTAGCGGGACCATACAATGAGCAGTTCTTC.

As for this clone: Its ends do not fully match the called genes, so a read error is possible. DNA for the CDR3: TGCGCCAGCATCCAAGATAAGGGCGAGCATTACTTC. Residues: CASIQDKGEHYF. V and J are TRBV4-3 and TRBJ2-7, with D unresolved. This CDR3 has 12 amino acids. Germline-derived CDR1 and CDR2 are LGHNA and YSLEER.

This clone was seen only a few times. V gene TRBV6-2 or TRBV6-3 combines with J gene TRBJ1-1, with D possibly TRBD1 on 5 matching bases. V lost 2 bases and J lost 6, with 13 bases in between. CDR3 length equals 14 residues. CDR1 and CDR2 (germline): MNHEY, SVGEGT. For the CDR3, the DNA is TGTGCCAGCAGTTACGCCAGGGAGTACGCTGAAGCTTTCTTT. This encodes CASSYAREYAEAFF.

By proportion, this clone is medium-sized. The chain employs TRBV7-2 and TRBJ2-1; D may be TRBD1 or TRBD2 (6 bases each). Germline CDR1 is SGHTA and CDR2 is FQGNSA. CDR3 length: 15 residues. Trimming stripped 5 bases from V and 7 bases from J, with 18 bases between. The CDR3 here is CASSLNGGRINEQFF. As DNA, the CDR3 is TGTGCCAGCAGCCTCAACGGGGGCAGAATTAATGAGCAGTTCTTC.

This clone was observed at least ten times. The chain uses TRBV10-3 and TRBJ2-3; D perhaps matches TRBD1 (5 bases). The CDR3 sequence is 16 residues long. Trimming left V 9 bases short and J 0 bases short, with 19 bases between. Germline V gene data show CDR1 as ENHRY and CDR2 as SYGVKD. CDR3 sequence reads: CAMGSDGAGSTDTQYF. CDR3 in DNA: TGTGCCATGGGCTCGGACGGCGCAGGGAGCACAGATACGCAGTATTTT.

This clone was observed a few times. The chain joins TRBV19 to TRBJ1-5; the D gene is possibly TRBD1 (6 bases). Germline lookup yields CDR1 LNHDA and CDR2 SQIVND (reference sequence). The CDR3 has 14 amino acids. Between the trimmed V and J ends, which lost 6 bases and 3 bases, there was a span of 12 bases. This CDR3 is CASRRTVPNQPQHF. DNA of the CDR3: TGTGCCAGTAGGCGGACAGTGCCCAATCAGCCCCAGCATTTT.

With respect to this clone: The junction shows a germline mismatch at one end, possibly a read error. The gene calls are TRBV19 and TRBJ1-2; TRBD1 is a possible D gene (5 bases). The CDR3 consists of 15 residues. Germline V gives CDR1 LNHDA, CDR2 SQIVND (reference sequence). This chain's CDR3 is CASSNTGPIFYCYTF. The DNA for the CDR3 is TGTGCCAGTAGTAACACAGGACCGATTTTCTATTGCTACACCTTC.

By share, this clone ranks as medium-sized. The chain couples TRBV7-2 to TRBJ2-7; no clear D gene. The CDR3 has 14 residues. Germline V CDR1 and CDR2: SGHTA, FQGNSA. V lost 5 bases and J lost 3, with 14 bases in between. CDR3 sequence reads: CASSHGPVGYEQYF. The CDR3 coding sequence is TGTGCCAGCAGCCACGGACCTGTGGGCTACGAGCAGTACTTC.

This clone came up a few times. This may arise from a read error, as a much more abundant clone is one base away. This chain joins TRBV9 and TRBJ2-3; D remains unclear. V was pared by 4 bases and J by 2 bases, with 11 bases between. Germline loops: CDR1 SGDLS, CDR2 YYNGEE. CDR3 length: 14 amino acids. The CDR3 DNA follows: TGTGCCAGCAGCTTAGCTACTAACACAGATACGCAGTATTTT. Its protein product is CASSLATNTDTQYF.

This clone was counted many times. The gene calls are TRBV7-8 and TRBJ2-3; a possible D gene is TRBD1 (6 bases). The CDR3 covers 16 residues. V was cut by 4 bases and J by 3 bases, with 17 bases left in between. Germline loops: CDR1 SGHVS, CDR2 FQNEAQ. This chain's CDR3 is CASSSTGQGLTDTQYF. The CDR3 DNA is TGTGCCAGCAGCTCGACGGGGCAGGGGTTGACAGATACGCAGTATTTT.

A note on this clone: Its ends do not fully match the called genes, so a read error is possible. The genes are TRBV5-6 and TRBJ2-1; D not certain. CDR1 is SGHDT and CDR2 is YYEEEE in the germline V gene. The length of the CDR3 is 16 residues. CDR3 bases: TGTGCCATCAGCATGAACCGCCTCGTTAGATACAATGAGCAGTTCTTC. Encoded protein: CAISMNRLVRYNEQFF. The complete variable domain, with remaining parts taken from reference TRBV5-6 and TRBJ2-1, reads DAGVTQSPTHLIKTRGQQVTLRCSPKSGHDTVSWYQQALGQGPQFIFQYYEEEERQRGNFPDRFSGHQFPNYSSELNVNALLLGDSALYLCAISMNRLVRYNEQFFGPGTRLTVL.

By frequency in the sample, this clone is medium-sized. The V and J genes are TRBV6-1 and TRBJ2-1; 7 positions agree with TRBD2. Germline V lookup: CDR1 MNHNS, CDR2 SASEGT. V trimming: 8 bases; J trimming: 6 bases; junction bases outside the gene matches: 10. CDR3 length equals 14 residues. CDR3 DNA: TGTGCCAGCGGGTACTTAGGGAGGGTCAATGAGCAGTTCTTC. Amino acids: CASGYLGRVNEQFF.

This clone has only a few counts. The V and J genes are TRBV19 and TRBJ1-1, with 9 bases lining up with TRBD1. Germline-derived CDR1 and CDR2 are LNHDA and SQIVND (reference sequence). J was trimmed by 5 bases and V by 3 bases; bases with no gene match: 4. The CDR3 is 14 residues long. The CDR3, as DNA: TGTGCCAGTAGTATCGACAGGGGGAGGACTGAAGCTTTCTTT. Protein product: CASSIDRGRTEAFF.